This T cell receptor beta chain was sequenced for a study of OX40 agonist ivuxolimab in advanced cancers. Study information: Patients got intravenous ivuxolimab at 0.01 to 10 mg/kg every 2 weeks. Head and neck, renal cell, melanoma or hepatocellular carcinoma were the cancers that dose-escalation patients had. Participants, 65% to 85% male, averaged roughly 60 years of age, ranging from about 20 to 80.

The study, taken as a whole, reports: Part of the nonresponder group also had normalized T-cell clonal expansion that was low.

Assay: immunoSEQ multiplex PCR; the TCRdb copy retains only in-frame clones and omits some. This table holds 57,000 or so clones, approximately 85% found once. On this clone: Its matching antigen is unknown.

Source: CD4+ or CD8+ T cells sorted from blood, taken in a trial of the OX40 agonist ivuxolimab. The receptor's source is an adult with an advanced solid tumor such as melanoma, head and neck, liver or kidney cancer.

CDR3 sequence: CASSAHPSGRRDNEQFF. The CDR3 nucleotides are TGTGCCAGCAGCGCCCACCCATCGGGGCGGAGAGACAATGAGCAGTTCTTC. The gene calls are TRBV7-6 and TRBJ2-1; the D call may be TRBD1 or TRBD2 (5 bases each). Deletions cut 5 bases from V and 5 bases from J, with 22 bases between. CDR1 and CDR2 (germline): SGHVS, FNYEAQ. There are 17 residues in the CDR3.